This entry is about one T cell receptor (beta chain). Its antigen is unknown. Measured with immunoSEQ multiplex PCR; TCRdb has only the in-frame clones, and not every one. The sample contains 12,000 to 15,000 clones, around 82% of which appear only once. The CDR3 runs to 13 residues. The V and J ends lost 6 bases and 6 bases, in that order; junction bases with no gene match: 4. Germline CDR1 and CDR2: MNHNY and SVGAGI (reference sequence). This entry is derived from a study of T cells in localized non-small cell lung cancer. Study findings and constraints: Paired adjacent lung recovered a median about 61 of the top 100 tumor clones. Higher adjacent-lung clonality was associated with shorter survival.

The receptor's source is a female donor of 60 years or more with stage I squamous cell lung carcinoma. The chain couples TRBV6-6 to TRBJ2-1; TRBD2 aligns across 8 bases. The sequences come from peripheral blood, collected before any cancer treatment. CDR3 region: CASSLAGSNEQFF. CDR3 nucleotides: TGTGCCAGCAGCCTAGCGGGCTCCAATGAGCAGTTCTTC.